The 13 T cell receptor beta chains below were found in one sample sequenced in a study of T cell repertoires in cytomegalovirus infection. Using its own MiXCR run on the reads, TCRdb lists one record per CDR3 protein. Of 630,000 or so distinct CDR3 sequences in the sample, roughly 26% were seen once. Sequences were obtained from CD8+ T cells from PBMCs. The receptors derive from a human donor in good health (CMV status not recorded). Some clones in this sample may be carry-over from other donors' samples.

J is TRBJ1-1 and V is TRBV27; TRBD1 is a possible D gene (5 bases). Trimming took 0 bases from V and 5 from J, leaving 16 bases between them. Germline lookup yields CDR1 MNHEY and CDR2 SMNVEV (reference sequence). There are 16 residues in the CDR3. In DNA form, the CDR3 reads TGTGCCAGCAGTTTATCCGATGGGACTCGGGAAACTGAAGCTTTCTTT. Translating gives CASSLSDGTRETEAFF.

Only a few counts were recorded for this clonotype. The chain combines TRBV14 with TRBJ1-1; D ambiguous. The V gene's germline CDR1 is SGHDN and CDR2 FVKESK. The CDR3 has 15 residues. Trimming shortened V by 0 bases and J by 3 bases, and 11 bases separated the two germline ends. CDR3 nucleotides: TGTGCCAGCAGCCAAGAAAGGAAGGGAGACACTGAAGCTTTCTTT. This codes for CASSQERKGDTEAFF.

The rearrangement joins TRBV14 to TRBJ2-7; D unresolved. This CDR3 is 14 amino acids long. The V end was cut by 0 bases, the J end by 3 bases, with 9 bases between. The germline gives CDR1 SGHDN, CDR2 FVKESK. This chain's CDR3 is CASSQEERYYEQYF. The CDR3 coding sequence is TGTGCCAGCAGCCAAGAGGAGCGTTACTACGAGCAGTACTTC. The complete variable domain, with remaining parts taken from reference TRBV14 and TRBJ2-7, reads EAGVTQFPSHSVIEKGQTVTLRCDPISGHDNLYWYRRVMGKEIKFLLHFVKESKQDESGMPNNRFLAERTGGTYSTLKVQPAELEDSGVYFCASSQEERYYEQYFGPGTRLTVT.

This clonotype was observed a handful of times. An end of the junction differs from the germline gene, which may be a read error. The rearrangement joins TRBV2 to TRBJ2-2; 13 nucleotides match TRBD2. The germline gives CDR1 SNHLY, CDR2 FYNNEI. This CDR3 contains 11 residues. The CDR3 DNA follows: TGTGCCAGCAGCGGGACTAGCGGGGCCTATTTT. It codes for CASSGTSGAYF. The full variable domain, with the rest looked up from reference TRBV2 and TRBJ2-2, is EPEVTQTPSHQVTQMGQEVILRCVPISNHLYFYWYRQILGQKVEFLVSFYNNEISEKSEIFDDQFSVERPDGSNFTLKIRSTKLEDSAMYFCASSGTSGAYFGEGSRLTVL.

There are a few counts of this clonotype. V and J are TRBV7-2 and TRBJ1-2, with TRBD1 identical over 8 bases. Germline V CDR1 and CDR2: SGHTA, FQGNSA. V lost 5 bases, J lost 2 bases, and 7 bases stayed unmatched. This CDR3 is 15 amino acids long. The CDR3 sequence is CASSAGQGLNYGYTF. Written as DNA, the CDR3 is TGTGCCAGCAGCGCAGGACAGGGCCTAAACTATGGCTACACCTTC.

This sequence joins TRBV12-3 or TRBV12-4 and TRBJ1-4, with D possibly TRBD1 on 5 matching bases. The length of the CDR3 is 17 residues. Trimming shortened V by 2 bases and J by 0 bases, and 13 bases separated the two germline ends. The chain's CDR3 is CASSLKGPSATNEKLFF. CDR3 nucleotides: TGTGCCAGCAGTTTAAAGGGACCGAGCGCAACTAATGAAAAACTGTTTTTT.

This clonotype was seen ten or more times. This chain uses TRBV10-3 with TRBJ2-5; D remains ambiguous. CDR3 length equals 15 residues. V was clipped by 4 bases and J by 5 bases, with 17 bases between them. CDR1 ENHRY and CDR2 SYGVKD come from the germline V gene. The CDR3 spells CAISALGMDGETQYF. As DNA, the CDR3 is TGTGCCATCAGTGCCCTGGGCATGGACGGGGAGACCCAGTACTTC.

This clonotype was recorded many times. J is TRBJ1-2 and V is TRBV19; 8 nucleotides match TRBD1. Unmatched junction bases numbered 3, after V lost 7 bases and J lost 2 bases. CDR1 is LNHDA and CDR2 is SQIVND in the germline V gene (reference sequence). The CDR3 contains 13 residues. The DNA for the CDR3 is TGTGCCAGTACCTGGACAGGGAACTATGGCTACACCTTC. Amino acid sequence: CASTWTGNYGYTF.

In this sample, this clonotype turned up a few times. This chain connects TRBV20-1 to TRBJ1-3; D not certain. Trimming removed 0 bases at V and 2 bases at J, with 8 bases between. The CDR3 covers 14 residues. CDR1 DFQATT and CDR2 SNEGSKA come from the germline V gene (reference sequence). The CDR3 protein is CSARDWETGNTIYF. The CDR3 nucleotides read TGCAGTGCTAGAGATTGGGAAACTGGAAACACCATATATTTT.

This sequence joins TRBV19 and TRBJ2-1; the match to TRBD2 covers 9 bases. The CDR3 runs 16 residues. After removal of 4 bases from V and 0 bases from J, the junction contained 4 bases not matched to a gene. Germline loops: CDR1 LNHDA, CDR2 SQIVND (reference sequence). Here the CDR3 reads CASSTSGASSYNEQFF. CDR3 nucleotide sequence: TGTGCCAGTAGTACTAGCGGGGCTAGCTCCTACAATGAGCAGTTCTTC.

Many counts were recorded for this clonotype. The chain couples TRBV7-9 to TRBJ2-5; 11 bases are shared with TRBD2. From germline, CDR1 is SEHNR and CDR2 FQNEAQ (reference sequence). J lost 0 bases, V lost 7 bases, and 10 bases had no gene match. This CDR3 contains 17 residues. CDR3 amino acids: CASIPPLAGAYQETQYF. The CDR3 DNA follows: TGTGCCAGCATCCCCCCACTAGCGGGGGCCTACCAAGAGACCCAGTACTTC.

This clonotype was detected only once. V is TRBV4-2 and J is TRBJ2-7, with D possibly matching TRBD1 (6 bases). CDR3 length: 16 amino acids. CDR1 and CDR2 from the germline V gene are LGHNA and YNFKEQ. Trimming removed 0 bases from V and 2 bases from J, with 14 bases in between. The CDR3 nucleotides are TGTGCCAGCAGCCAAGAGGTCAGGGGAAACCCCTACGAGCAGTACTTC. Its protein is CASSQEVRGNPYEQYF.

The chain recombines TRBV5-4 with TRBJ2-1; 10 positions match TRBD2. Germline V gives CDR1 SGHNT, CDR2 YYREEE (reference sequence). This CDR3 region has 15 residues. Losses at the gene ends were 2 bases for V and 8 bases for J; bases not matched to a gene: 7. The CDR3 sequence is CASSFVLSGGDEQFF. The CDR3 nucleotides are TGTGCCAGCAGCTTTGTTCTCAGCGGGGGGGATGAGCAGTTCTTC.